This T cell receptor beta chain was recorded in a study of human thymus T cells. Resections were taken during corrective heart surgery, and the thymus tissue came from these. Germline-derived CDR1 and CDR2 are SNHLY and FYNNEI. The CDR3 runs 17 residues. V was clipped by 7 bases and J by 0 bases, with 19 bases between them. Measured with immunoSEQ multiplex PCR; TCRdb has only the in-frame clones, and not every one. This table has approximately 71,000 clones, 85% to 95% appearing once. The rearrangement links TRBV2 to TRBJ2-1, with a possible D match to TRBD2 (6 bases). Material: thymus tissue. The TCR was taken from a girl under three years old with a congenital heart defect but otherwise immunologically healthy. CDR3 sequence: CASIDIGRDDSYNEQFF. The CDR3 DNA sequence: TGTGCCAGCATCGACATAGGGCGGGACGACTCCTACAATGAGCAGTTCTTC.